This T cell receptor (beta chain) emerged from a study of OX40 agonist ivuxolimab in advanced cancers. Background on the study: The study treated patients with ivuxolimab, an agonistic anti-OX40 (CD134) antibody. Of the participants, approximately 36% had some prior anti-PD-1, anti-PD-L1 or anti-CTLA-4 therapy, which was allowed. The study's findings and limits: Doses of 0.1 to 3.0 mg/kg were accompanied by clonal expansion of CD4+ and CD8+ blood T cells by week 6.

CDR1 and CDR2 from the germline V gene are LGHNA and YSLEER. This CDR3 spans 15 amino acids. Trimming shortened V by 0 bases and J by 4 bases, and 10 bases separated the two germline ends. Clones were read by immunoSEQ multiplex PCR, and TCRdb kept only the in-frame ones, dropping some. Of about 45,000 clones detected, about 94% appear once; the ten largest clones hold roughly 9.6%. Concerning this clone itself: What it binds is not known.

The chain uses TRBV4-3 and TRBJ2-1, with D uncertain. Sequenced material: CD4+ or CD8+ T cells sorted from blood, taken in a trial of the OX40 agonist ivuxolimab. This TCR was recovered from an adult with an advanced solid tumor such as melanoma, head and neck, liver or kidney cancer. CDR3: CASSQDTAQYNEQFF. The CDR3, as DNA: TGCGCCAGCAGCCAAGACACGGCGCAGTACAATGAGCAGTTCTTC.